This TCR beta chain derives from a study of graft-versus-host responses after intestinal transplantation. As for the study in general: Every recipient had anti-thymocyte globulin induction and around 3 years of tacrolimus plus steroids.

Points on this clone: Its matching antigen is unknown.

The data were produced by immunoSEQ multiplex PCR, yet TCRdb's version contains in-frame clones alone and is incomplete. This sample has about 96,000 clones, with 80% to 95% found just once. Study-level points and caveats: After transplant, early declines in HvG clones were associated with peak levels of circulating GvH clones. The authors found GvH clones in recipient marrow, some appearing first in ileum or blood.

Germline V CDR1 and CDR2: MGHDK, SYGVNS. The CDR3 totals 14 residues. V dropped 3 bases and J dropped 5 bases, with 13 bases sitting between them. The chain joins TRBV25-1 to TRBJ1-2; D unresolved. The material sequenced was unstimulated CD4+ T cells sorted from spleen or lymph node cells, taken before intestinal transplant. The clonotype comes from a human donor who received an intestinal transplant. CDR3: CASSEYTEKYGYTF. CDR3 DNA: TGTGCCAGCAGTGAGTACACAGAGAAATATGGCTACACCTTC.